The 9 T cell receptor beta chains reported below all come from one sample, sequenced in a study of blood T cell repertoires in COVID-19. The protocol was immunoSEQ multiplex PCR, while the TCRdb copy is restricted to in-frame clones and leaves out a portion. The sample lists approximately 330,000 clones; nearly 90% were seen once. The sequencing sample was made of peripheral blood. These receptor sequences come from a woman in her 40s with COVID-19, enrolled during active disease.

DNA for the CDR3: TGTGCCAGCAGTTTGGGGGGGAGTTTCAGGAGGCAAGAGACCCAGTACTTC. Translation gives CASSLGGSFRRQETQYF. This sequence joins TRBV27 and TRBJ2-5, with 7 positions matching TRBD2. The CDR3 contains 17 residues. CDR1 MNHEY and CDR2 SMNVEV come from the germline V gene (reference sequence). The trim removed 3 bases at V and 2 bases at J, leaving 12 bases unmatched.

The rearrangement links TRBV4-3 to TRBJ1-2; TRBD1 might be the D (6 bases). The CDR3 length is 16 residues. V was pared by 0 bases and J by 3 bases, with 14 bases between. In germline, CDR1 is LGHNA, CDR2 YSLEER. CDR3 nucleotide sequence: TGCGCCAGCAGCCAAGAAGGGGGGGGACGGTACTATGGCTACACCTTC. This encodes CASSQEGGGRYYGYTF.

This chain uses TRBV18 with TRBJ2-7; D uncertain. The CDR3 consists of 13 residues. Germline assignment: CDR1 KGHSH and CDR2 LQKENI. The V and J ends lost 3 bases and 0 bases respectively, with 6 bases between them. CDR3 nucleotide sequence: TGTGCCAGCTCACCGCCTATCTCCTACGAGCAGTACTTC. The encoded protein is CASSPPISYEQYF.

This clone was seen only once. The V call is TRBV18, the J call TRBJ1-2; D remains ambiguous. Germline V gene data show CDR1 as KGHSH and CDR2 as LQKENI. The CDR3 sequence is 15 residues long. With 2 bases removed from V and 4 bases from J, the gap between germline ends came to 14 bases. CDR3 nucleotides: TGTGCCAGCTCACCAGCCCTCGAGGCGGCCTATGGCTACACCTTC. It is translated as CASSPALEAAYGYTF.

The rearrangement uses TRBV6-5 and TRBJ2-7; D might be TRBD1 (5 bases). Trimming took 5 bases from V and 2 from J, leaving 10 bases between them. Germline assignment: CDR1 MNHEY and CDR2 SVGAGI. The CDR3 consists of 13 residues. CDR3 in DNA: TGTGCCAGCAGTCGACAGTTAGCCTACGAGCAGTACTTC. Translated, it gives CASSRQLAYEQYF.

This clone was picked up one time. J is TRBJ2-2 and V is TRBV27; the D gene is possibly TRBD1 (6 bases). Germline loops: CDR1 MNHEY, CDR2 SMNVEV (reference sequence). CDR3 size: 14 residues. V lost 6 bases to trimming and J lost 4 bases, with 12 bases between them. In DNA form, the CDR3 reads TGTGCCAGCAGGAGATTACAGGGCACCGGGGAGCTGTTTTTT. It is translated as CASRRLQGTGELFF.

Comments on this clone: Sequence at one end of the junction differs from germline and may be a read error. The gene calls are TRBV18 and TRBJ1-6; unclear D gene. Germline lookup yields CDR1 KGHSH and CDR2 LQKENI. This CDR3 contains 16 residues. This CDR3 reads CAGSLGFGQTNSPLHF. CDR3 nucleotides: TGTGCCGGCTCACTCGGTTTTGGGCAGACTAATTCACCCCTCCACTTT.

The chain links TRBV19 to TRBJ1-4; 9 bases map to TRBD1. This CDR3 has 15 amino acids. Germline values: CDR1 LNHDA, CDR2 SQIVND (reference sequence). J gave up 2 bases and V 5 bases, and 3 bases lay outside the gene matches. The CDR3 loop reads CASSPQGATNEKLFF. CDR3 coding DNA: TGTGCCAGTAGTCCACAGGGGGCTACTAATGAAAAACTGTTTTTT.

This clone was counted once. CDR3 coding DNA: TGCGCCAGCAGCTACACGACAGGGGCGGAATACGAGCAGTACTTC. This encodes CASSYTTGAEYEQYF. V and J are TRBV5-1 and TRBJ2-7; 8 bases are shared with TRBD1. Germline CDR1 is SGHRS and CDR2 is YFSETQ. This CDR3 contains 15 residues. J lost 4 bases, V lost 3 bases, and 9 bases had no gene match. The whole variable domain, filled in from reference TRBV5-1 and TRBJ2-7, reads KAGVTQTPRYLIKTRGQQVTLSCSPISGHRSVSWYQQTPGQGLQFLFEYFSETQRNKGNFPGRFSGRQFSNSRSEMNVSTLELGDSALYLCASSYTTGAEYEQYFGPGTRLTVT.